These T cell receptor beta chains were read from a single sample in a study of shared clonotypes between healthy human individuals. Generated by immunoSEQ multiplex PCR, the TCRdb table keeps only in-frame clones and is missing some. The repertoire holds 550,000 to 600,000 clones, with 98% as singletons. The sequenced sample was naive CD8+ T cells sorted from blood. The origin of the receptors is a man under 40 in good health. Each CDR3 is given with its conserved first and last residue. The D gene is left open where the match is weak. The size field is filled for only some rows; it gives once, few, many or a size class.

>-|TRBJ2-1|-|TRBV21-1
CASSLRLAGDNEQFF
TGTGCCAGCAGCCTTAGACTAGCGGGAGACAATGAGCAGTTCTTC
>-|TRBJ2-5|TRBD1|TRBV7-6
CASSSPGQGVKETQYF
TGTGCCAGCAGCTCGCCGGGACAGGGGGTAAAAGAGACCCAGTACTTC
>-|TRBJ2-4|-|TRBV4-3
CASSYGGAQNIQYF
TGCGCCAGCAGCTACGGTGGGGCGCAAAACATTCAGTACTTC
>-|TRBJ2-1|-|TRBV4-1
CASSPRLEFEQFF
TGCGCCAGCAGCCCTAGACTGGAATTTGAGCAGTTCTTC
>-|TRBJ2-7|-|TRBV5-6
CASSWDRTPYEQYF
TGTGCCAGCAGCTGGGACCGAACACCCTACGAGCAGTACTTC
>-|TRBJ2-6|-|TRBV7-2
CASSSPGSGANVLTF
TGTGCCAGCAGCTCCCCAGGGTCTGGGGCCAACGTCCTGACTTTC
>-|TRBJ1-1|-|TRBV6-4
CASSDSRDATEAFF
TGTGCCAGCAGTGACTCGCGTGATGCGACTGAAGCTTTCTTT
>-|TRBJ1-2|-|TRBV6-1
CASSELMGTEDDGYTF
TGTGCCAGCAGTGAACTCATGGGCACAGAGGACGATGGCTACACCTTC
>-|TRBJ2-5|-|TRBV11-2
CASSFSPGLQETQYF
TGTGCCAGCAGCTTTTCTCCGGGGTTACAAGAGACCCAGTACTTC
>-|TRBJ2-7|-|TRBV27
CASSLRLIYSYEQYF
TGTGCCAGCAGTTTAAGACTCATATATTCCTACGAGCAGTACTTC
>-|TRBJ1-1|TRBD1|TRBV4-3
CASSQGQGVFAFF
TGCGCCAGCAGCCAAGGACAGGGGGTGTTCGCTTTCTTT
>once|TRBJ2-1|-|TRBV21-1
CASKAPGLVFDNEQFF
TGTGCCAGCAAAGCACCGGGACTAGTGTTTGACAATGAGCAGTTCTTC
>-|TRBJ1-4|TRBD1|TRBV11-2
CASSLDAGQGFSFEKLFF
TGTGCCAGCAGCTTAGACGCTGGACAGGGGTTTAGTTTTGAAAAACTGTTTTTT
>-|TRBJ2-7|-|TRBV27
CASSIGRSSYEQYF
TGTGCCAGCAGTATAGGACGGAGTTCCTACGAGCAGTACTTC
>-|TRBJ1-1|-|TRBV27
CASSTRQATRAFF
TGTGCCAGCAGTACCAGACAGGCGACTAGGGCTTTCTTT
>-|TRBJ2-7|-|TRBV27
CASSLRGREQYF
TGTGCCAGCAGTTTAAGAGGTCGCGAGCAGTACTTC
>-|TRBJ2-7|TRBD1|TRBV15
CATSRDLGQGHEQYF
TGTGCCACCAGCAGAGATCTGGGACAGGGTCACGAGCAGTACTTC
>-|TRBJ1-2|-|TRBV6-6
CASSPDYGYTF
TGTGCCAGCAGTCCTGATTATGGCTACACCTTC
>-|TRBJ2-7|TRBD1|TRBV25-1
CASTPGQGYEQYF
TGTGCCAGCACACCGGGACAGGGGTACGAGCAGTACTTC
>-|TRBJ2-5|-|TRBV5-5
CASSFQETQYF
TGTGCCAGCAGCTTCCAAGAGACCCAGTACTTC
>-|TRBJ2-7|TRBD2|TRBV27
CASSFGSGSSYEQYF
TGTGCCAGCAGTTTTGGTAGCGGGAGCTCCTACGAGCAGTACTTC
>-|TRBJ2-1|TRBD2|TRBV7-9
CASSSGGTSGRPSYNEQFF
TGTGCCAGCAGCTCCGGTGGGACTAGCGGGCGTCCGTCCTACAATGAGCAGTTCTTC
>-|TRBJ2-7|-|TRBV7-6
CASSQTPGSYEQYF
TGTGCCAGCAGCCAAACCCCAGGCTCCTACGAGCAGTACTTC
>-|TRBJ2-1|-|TRBV5-1
CASSLSAYNEQFF
TGCGCCAGCAGCTTGTCTGCCTACAATGAGCAGTTCTTC
>-|TRBJ1-2|-|TRBV7-6
CASSLESVRGGNYGYTF
TGTGCCAGCAGCTTAGAGTCTGTTCGAGGAGGAAACTATGGCTACACCTTC
>-|TRBJ2-1|-|TRBV29-1
CSCAGLATDNEQFF
TGCAGCTGTGCGGGACTCGCTACAGACAATGAGCAGTTCTTC
>-|TRBJ2-1|TRBD2|TRBV29-1
CSVEGLAGVWGAYNEQFF
TGCAGCGTTGAGGGACTAGCGGGAGTATGGGGGGCTTACAATGAGCAGTTCTTC
>-|TRBJ2-1|TRBD2|TRBV6-1
CASSGTSRGEQFF
TGTGCCAGCAGTGGGACTAGCCGTGGTGAGCAGTTCTTC
>-|TRBJ2-7|-|TRBV28
CASSYDGKAYEQYF
TGTGCCAGCAGTTACGACGGGAAGGCCTACGAGCAGTACTTC
>-|TRBJ2-7|-|TRBV5-1
CASSLGADPYEQYF
TGCGCCAGCAGCTTGGGAGCAGATCCCTACGAGCAGTACTTC
>-|TRBJ2-2|TRBD2|TRBV7-9
CASSLTSGKGGELFF
TGTGCCAGCAGCCTGACTAGCGGGAAGGGCGGGGAGCTGTTTTTT
>-|TRBJ2-3|TRBD2|TRBV7-8
CASSLVGRADGDTQYF
TGTGCCAGCAGCTTAGTCGGGAGGGCCGATGGAGATACGCAGTATTTT
>-|TRBJ2-7|TRBD1|TRBV5-4
CASSGIGTGSYEQYF
TGTGCCAGCAGCGGAATAGGGACAGGCTCCTACGAGCAGTACTTC
>-|TRBJ2-7|-|TRBV7-9
CASSLANFDEQYF
TGTGCCAGCAGCTTAGCCAATTTCGACGAGCAGTACTTC
>-|TRBJ2-2|TRBD1|TRBV7-2
CASSRTGLNTGELFF
TGTGCCAGCAGCCGGACAGGGCTGAACACCGGGGAGCTGTTTTTT
>-|TRBJ2-7|-|TRBV5-5
CASSLGSSYEQYF
TGTGCCAGCAGCTTGGGGAGCTCCTACGAGCAGTACTTC
>-|TRBJ2-7|-|TRBV27
CASSLFSPTSIAGYEQYF
TGTGCCAGCAGTTTATTTTCCCCCACTTCGATAGCAGGCTACGAGCAGTACTTC
>-|TRBJ1-2|TRBD1|TRBV5-6
CASSPDLLDRGSGYTF
TGTGCCAGCAGCCCCGATCTGCTGGACAGGGGTTCTGGCTACACCTTC
>-|TRBJ1-1|-|TRBV7-2
CASSLSGLGTEAFF
TGTGCCAGCAGCTTATCAGGGTTGGGCACTGAAGCTTTCTTT
>-|TRBJ2-7|-|TRBV27
CASSIGTRTYEQYF
TGTGCCAGCAGCATTGGGACTCGGACCTACGAGCAGTACTTC
>-|TRBJ2-7|TRBD1|TRBV14
CASSQETGGYNEQYF
TGTGCCAGCAGCCAAGAAACAGGGGGGTATAACGAGCAGTACTTC
>-|TRBJ1-5|-|TRBV13
CASSLGAGYQPQHF
TGTGCCAGCAGCTTAGGGGCAGGCTATCAGCCCCAGCATTTT
>-|TRBJ2-5|-|TRBV28
CASSLPRTEETQYF
TGTGCCAGCAGTTTACCAAGGACAGAAGAGACCCAGTACTTC
>once|TRBJ2-2|TRBD1|TRBV27
CASSPTGGRGGTGELFF
TGTGCCAGCAGTCCTACAGGGGGGCGAGGGGGCACCGGGGAGCTGTTTTTT
>-|TRBJ2-6|-|TRBV7-2
CASSSPPGANVLTF
TGTGCCAGCAGCTCACCCCCGGGAGCCAACGTCCTGACTTTC
>-|TRBJ2-1|-|TRBV4-3
CASSQDRWLEQFF
TGCGCCAGCAGCCAAGATAGGTGGCTTGAGCAGTTCTTC
>-|TRBJ2-2|TRBD1|TRBV5-1
CASSARDSTGELFF
TGCGCCAGCAGCGCCCGGGACAGTACCGGGGAGCTGTTTTTT
>-|TRBJ1-2|-|TRBV7-2
CASSLAAGEPAGGYTF
TGTGCCAGCAGCTTAGCGGCAGGGGAACCGGCCGGTGGCTACACCTTC
>-|TRBJ2-2|TRBD1|TRBV6-1
CASSPRQGAVGELFF
TGTGCCAGCAGTCCTCGACAGGGGGCGGTCGGGGAGCTGTTTTTT
>-|TRBJ1-1|-|TRBV4-1
CASSQSVTANTEAFF
TGCGCCAGCAGCCAAAGTGTGACAGCGAACACTGAAGCTTTCTTT
>-|TRBJ1-3|-|TRBV7-9
CASSGEKALAGNTIYF
TGTGCCAGCAGCGGGGAGAAGGCATTGGCTGGAAACACCATATATTTT
>-|TRBJ2-5|TRBD1|TRBV7-9
CASSEAGGRETQYF
TGTGCCAGCAGCGAAGCAGGGGGTCGAGAGACCCAGTACTTC
>-|TRBJ1-1|-|TRBV5-1
CASSSIRSGVGNTEAFF
TGCGCCAGCAGCTCTATCCGTTCAGGGGTGGGGAACACTGAAGCTTTCTTT
>-|TRBJ1-1|-|TRBV6-1
CASSEAQGNTEAFF
TGTGCCAGCAGTGAAGCACAGGGGAACACTGAAGCTTTCTTT
>-|TRBJ2-5|-|TRBV14
CASSQEILGTLGAPETQYF
TGTGCCAGCAGCCAAGAAATTCTAGGGACGTTGGGGGCTCCGGAGACCCAGTACTTC
>-|TRBJ1-2|-|TRBV29-1
CSVGEGYGYTF
TGCAGCGTTGGGGAAGGGTATGGCTACACCTTC
>-|TRBJ1-5|-|TRBV28
CASSALGRLKEPQHF
TGTGCCAGCAGTGCCCTAGGCAGGTTGAAAGAGCCCCAGCATTTT
>-|TRBJ2-3|-|TRBV5-4
CASSLGDLDSTDTQYF
TGTGCCAGCAGCTTGGGGGACTTGGATAGCACAGATACGCAGTATTTT